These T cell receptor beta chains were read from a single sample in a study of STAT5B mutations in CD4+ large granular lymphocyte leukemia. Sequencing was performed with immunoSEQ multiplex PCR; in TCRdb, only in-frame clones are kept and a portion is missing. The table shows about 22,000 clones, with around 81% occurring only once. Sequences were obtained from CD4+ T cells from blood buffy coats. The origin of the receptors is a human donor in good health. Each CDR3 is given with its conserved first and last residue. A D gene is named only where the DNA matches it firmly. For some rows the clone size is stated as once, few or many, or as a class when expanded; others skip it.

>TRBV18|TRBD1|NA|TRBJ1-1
CASGQGANTEAFF
TGTGCCAGCGGACAGGGGGCCAACACTGAAGCTTTCTTT
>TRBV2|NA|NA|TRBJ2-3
CASSEDAGGLDTQYF
TGTGCCAGCAGTGAAGATGCCGGCGGGTTAGATACGCAGTATTTT
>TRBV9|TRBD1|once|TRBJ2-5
CASSAATGGETQYF
TGTGCCAGCAGCGCTGCGACAGGGGGCGAGACCCAGTACTTC
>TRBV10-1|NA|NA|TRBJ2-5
CASYTGNLFETQYF
TGCGCCAGCTATACCGGGAACCTTTTTGAGACCCAGTACTTC
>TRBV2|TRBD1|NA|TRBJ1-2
CASSLWHPKTGEGYTF
TGTGCCAGCAGTTTATGGCATCCTAAGACAGGGGAAGGCTACACCTTC
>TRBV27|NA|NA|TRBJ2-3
CASSLMGGTQYF
TGTGCCAGCAGTTTAATGGGAGGTACGCAGTATTTT
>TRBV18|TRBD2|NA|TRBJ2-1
CASSPYQSSGEPYNEQFF
TGTGCCAGCTCACCGTATCAATCTAGCGGAGAGCCCTACAATGAGCAGTTCTTC
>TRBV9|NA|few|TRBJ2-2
CASSVATSGRDTGELFF
TGTGCCAGCAGCGTAGCTACGAGCGGAAGGGACACCGGGGAGCTGTTTTTT
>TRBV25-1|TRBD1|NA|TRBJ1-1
CASMGQGRPEAFF
TGTGCCAGCATGGGACAGGGGCGGCCTGAAGCTTTCTTT
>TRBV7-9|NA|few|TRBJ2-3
CASSLLYTDTQYF
TGTGCCAGCAGCTTGCTCTACACAGATACGCAGTATTTT
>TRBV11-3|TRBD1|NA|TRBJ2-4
CASSLGGQHNIQYF
TGTGCCAGCAGCTTAGGGGGACAGCACAACATTCAGTACTTC
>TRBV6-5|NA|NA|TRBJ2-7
CASSYSKAQTYEQYF
TGTGCCAGCAGTTACTCTAAGGCCCAGACCTACGAGCAGTACTTC
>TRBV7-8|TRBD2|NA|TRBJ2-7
CASSLSSGGTGKLYEQYF
TGTGCCAGCAGCTTATCCTCGGGAGGGACGGGGAAACTGTACGAGCAGTACTTC
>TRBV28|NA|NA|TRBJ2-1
CASSTPIPNEQFF
TGTGCCAGCAGTACCCCGATTCCAAATGAGCAGTTCTTC
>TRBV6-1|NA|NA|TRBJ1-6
CASSERGGNNSPLHF
TGTGCCAGCAGTGAACGCGGGGGGAATAATTCACCCCTCCACTTT
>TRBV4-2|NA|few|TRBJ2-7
CASSPGAVALYEQYF
TGTGCCAGCAGCCCCGGGGCCGTGGCCCTCTACGAGCAGTACTTC
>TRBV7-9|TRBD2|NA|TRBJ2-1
CASSLGLAGSYNEQFF
TGTGCCAGCAGCTTAGGTCTAGCGGGGTCCTACAATGAGCAGTTCTTC
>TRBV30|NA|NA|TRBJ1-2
CAWSSKASYTF
TGTGCCTGGAGTTCAAAGGCTTCCTACACCTTC
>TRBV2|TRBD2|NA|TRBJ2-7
CASSETSASYEQYF
TGTGCCAGCAGTGAGACTAGCGCCTCCTACGAGCAGTACTTC
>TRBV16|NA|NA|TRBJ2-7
CASSQSGGAAEQYF
TGTGCCAGCAGCCAATCTGGGGGGGCGGCCGAGCAGTACTTC
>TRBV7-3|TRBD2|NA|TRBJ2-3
CASSLGAGTSGTMYTQYF
TGTGCCAGCAGCTTGGGAGCGGGAACTAGCGGGACAATGTATACGCAGTATTTT
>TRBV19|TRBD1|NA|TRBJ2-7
CASKDRDRGSEQYF
TGTGCCAGTAAAGACCGGGACAGGGGTTCCGAGCAGTACTTC
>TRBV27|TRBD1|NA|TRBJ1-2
CASSLGGQPYGYTF
TGTGCCAGCAGTTTAGGGGGACAGCCTTATGGCTACACCTTC
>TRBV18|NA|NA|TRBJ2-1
CASQIRVSSSNEQFF
TGTGCCAGCCAAATCCGGGTTTCTTCGAGTAATGAGCAGTTCTTC
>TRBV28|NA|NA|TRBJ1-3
CASSQHGTALGNTIYF
TGTGCCAGCAGTCAGCACGGGACCGCTCTCGGAAACACCATATATTTT
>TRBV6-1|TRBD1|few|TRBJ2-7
CASRRTGTYEQYF
TGTGCCAGCAGGCGGACAGGGACCTACGAGCAGTACTTC
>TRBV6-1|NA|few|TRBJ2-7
CASLQVYYEQYF
TGTGCCAGCCTACAGGTTTACTACGAGCAGTACTTC
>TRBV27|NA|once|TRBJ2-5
CASSFLGGTQYF
TGTGCCAGCAGTTTCCTCGGTGGGACCCAGTACTTC
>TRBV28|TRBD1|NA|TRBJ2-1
CASTKSWDRYNEQFF
TGTGCCAGCACCAAATCCTGGGACAGGTACAATGAGCAGTTCTTC
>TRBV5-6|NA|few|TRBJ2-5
CASSLAVETQYF
TGTGCCAGCAGCTTGGCCGTCGAGACCCAGTACTTC
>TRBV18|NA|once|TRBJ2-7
CASSPDQQDEQYF
TGTGCCAGCTCACCAGATCAACAGGACGAGCAGTACTTC
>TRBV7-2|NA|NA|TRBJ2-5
CASTLLVQETQYF
TGTGCCAGCACCCTACTAGTTCAAGAGACCCAGTACTTC
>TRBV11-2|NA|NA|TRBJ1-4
CASSLGGRGGEKLFF
TGTGCCAGCAGCTTAGGTGGACGGGGGGGTGAAAAACTGTTTTTT
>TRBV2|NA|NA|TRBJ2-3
CASSDKTSTDTQYF
TGTGCCAGCAGTGACAAGACTAGCACAGATACGCAGTATTTT
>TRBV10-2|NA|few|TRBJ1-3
CASSWDSGNTIYF
TGCGCCAGCAGTTGGGACTCTGGAAACACCATATATTTT
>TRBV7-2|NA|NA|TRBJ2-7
CASSWGSPLGSEQYF
TGTGCCAGCAGCTGGGGGAGCCCATTGGGGTCCGAGCAGTACTTC
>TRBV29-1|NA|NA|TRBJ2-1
CSVETLGQLVFNEQFF
TGCAGCGTTGAAACTTTGGGGCAGTTGGTTTTCAATGAGCAGTTCTTC